This T cell receptor (beta chain) comes out of a study of cytomegalovirus exposure and HLA in healthy donors (dated 2017 in TCRdb). Study-wide context: According to an earlier analysis of 587 of the donors, some 170 million T cells yielded 90 million to 140 million unique TCR beta sequences and around 300 Gb of sequence data. An early release covering just under 650 HLA-typed donors comprised around 300 gigabases of sequencing data and roughly 86 million unique TCR sequences. Of the roughly 400 genotyped donors, roughly 85% fell in the genetic ancestry cluster associated with self-reported Caucasian donors. The aim of the study was to test whether cataloging public T cell receptors could identify signatures of past pathogen exposure. The study profiled the T cell repertoires of approximately 700 subjects by immunosequencing and related them to cytomegalovirus serostatus. Along with the approximately 600-subject first cohort, a separate validation cohort of over 90 different subjects was used. To predict cytomegalovirus infection status, the study brought together high-throughput TCR immunosequencing, statistical association of individual TCRs with disease status, and machine learning. A later analysis re-examined previously published TCR beta repertoires from more than 650 donors and added high-resolution HLA genotyping to investigate patterns of TCR occurrence. Rather than drawing on any new phenotypic data, the later analysis identified candidate immune exposures from TCR beta sequences and the way those sequences occurred across donors. In an earlier analysis of around 540 of the donors, high-throughput TCR beta sequencing was used to judge whether each TCR beta V gene segment behaved as functional or pseudogenic. Donor age, sex, ethnicity and CMV serostatus were compiled together with the repertoire data. Genome-wide SNP genotypes for about 60% of the roughly 670 donors were used in a later genetic analysis, which treated that subset as a discovery cohort. All discovery cohort repertoires had been generated using a single sequencing platform. Both class I and class II loci were covered by HLA typing, at four-digit resolution. Typing coverage varied by locus: about 629-630 donors for A, B, C, DRB1 and DQB1; more than 500 for DQA1; over 600 for DPA1; around 490 for DPB1. Because of strong linkage in the cohort, a handful of DR-DQ haplotypes were treated as single units for association and clustering. On average, 235,054 unique TCR beta nucleotide sequences were sequenced per donor among roughly 430 genotyped donors of the cohort, with 15% to 20% of those sequences being non-productive. The full study reports these points: An earlier analysis of approximately 530 of the donors showed that most TCR beta V segments appeared in productive rearrangements either about 87% or about 30% of the time, which broadly matched IMGT annotations. When HLA alleles, especially DR and DQ, strongly co-occurred, attributing TCR associations to individual alleles was difficult. CMV serostatus was the only immune exposure information available for the cohort. In this cohort, only TCR beta chains were sequenced, and detectable features were limited by the absence of alpha or paired-chain data. In a later analysis, several top co-occurrence clusters were reported to appear linked to parvovirus B19, influenza, CMV and Epstein-Barr virus. The presence/absence analyses assumed that sequencing depth was roughly uniform across donors, and that assumption may not be true. In a later analysis, HLA-associated TCR beta chains showed more clonal expansion and lower generation probabilities than non-associated chains that were equally common. According to the authors, the approach could potentially be generalized to other disease states and immunological phenotypes. Fewer than 20 rarely observed V segments, including chromosome 9 orphons, were excluded from the earlier analysis of 550 to 700 of the donors because counts were too low. V-gene and J-gene trimming of TCR beta chains was associated with a missense DCLRE1C variant in a later genetic analysis, and the association was replicated in an independent cohort. In vitro tests confirmed that three of the cytomegalovirus-associated TCR beta chains recognize cytomegalovirus antigens. The sequencing pipeline was judged likely to have produced a cluster of highly shared sequence variants as a technical artifact. A later genetic analysis reported fewer N-insertions in productive TCRs among donors in an Asian-associated ancestry cluster than the approximately 670-donor mean. The study listed around 160 TCR beta chains as associated with cytomegalovirus. While some public TCRs were present in many individuals, most TCR sequences turned up only very rarely across donors. A later analysis associated about 16,000 TCR beta sequences with specific HLA alleles at a false discovery rate of 0.05. Because HLA typing was unavailable for some donors at each locus, only the typed subset was used in association tests. The classifier was reported to diagnose cytomegalovirus status with high specificity and sensitivity in both the original and validation cohorts. A further reported finding was that TCR beta sequences accurately predicted the HLA-A and HLA-B alleles for most subjects in the first cohort. In a later analysis, most CMV-associated TCR beta chains were found to appear HLA-restricted, with HLA associations seemingly driven largely by CMV exposure. According to a later analysis, TCR association rates differed among HLA loci, with DRB1 alleles showing the most associated TCRs and HLA-C alleles showing the fewest. Correlated functional status among segregating V segments might be attributable to linkage disequilibrium, but an unknown experimental factor could not be ruled out.

In total, approximately 700 healthy bone marrow donors made up the cohort. Cohort members were all nominally healthy when sampled, although unrecorded immune exposures were likely present. The donor was CMV seronegative and was included in the group of a few hundred seronegative cohort members. A peripheral blood sample was collected from each donor, and TCR beta sequencing was performed on peripheral blood mononuclear cells. The Qiagen DNeasy Blood Extraction Kit was used to extract genomic DNA from the blood cell samples. Library preparation was by the immunoSEQ multiplex PCR assay. The multiplex PCR relied on a mix of 60 forward primers for TCR Vbeta segments and 13 reverse primers for TCR Jbeta segments. A multiplex PCR assay on genomic DNA amplified the CDR3 region of rearranged TCR beta genes. Amplified TCR beta libraries were sequenced as 87-base-pair reads on the Illumina HiSeq System. The study's own analysis went as follows. In a later analysis, some 80 million unique TCR beta chains were counted across the approximately 640 repertoires, and around 10 million of these chains were shared by at least two donors. Raw reads were error-corrected and collapsed into unique sequences by a nearest-neighbor algorithm in which closely related sequences were merged to remove PCR and sequencing errors. To assign V, D and J gene segments, CDR3 sequences were aligned to IMGT reference sequences. For a sequence to be retained, a match of at least six nucleotides was required to both a V gene segment and a J gene segment. A rearrangement counted as productive if the CDR3 had no stop codons and remained in frame with V and J, and every other rearrangement counted as non-productive. CDR3 was defined by IMGT convention, running from the second conserved V-encoded cysteine to the conserved J-encoded phenylalanine. Sequences without an unambiguous match to a single V gene segment were excluded from the earlier analysis of a few hundred of the donors. In an earlier analysis of 500 to 750 of the donors, V segments were called functional above 56.7% productive rearrangements and were called segregating when the between-donor standard deviation exceeded 5%. A statistical classification framework was built for diagnosing cytomegalovirus status from the catalog of TCR beta chain sequences. In a later analysis, V and J genes were assigned by comparing TCR nucleotide sequences against IMGT/GENE-DB human TR gene sequences. A later analysis assigned CDR3 sequences and most-parsimonious VDJ recombination scenarios with the TCRdist pipeline. In a later analysis, each TCR beta chain was defined by its CDR3 amino acid sequence together with its V-gene family, and reads without a unique V-gene family were excluded. In a later analysis, 500 to 650 highly shared, low-generation-probability nucleotide sequences were removed to address suspected cross-contamination and a sequencing artifact. In a later analysis, a clonal expansion index was calculated for each public chain from normalized within-repertoire ranks of inferred template counts. In a later analysis, generation probabilities were computed with a VDJ recombination model fitted to out-of-frame rearrangements, and the resulting probabilities were checked against IGoR. Hypergeometric tests were used in a later analysis to score TCR-TCR, TCR-HLA and TCR-CMV co-occurrence, with a repertoire-size bias correction applied to the TCR pairs. In a later analysis, false discovery rates were estimated by permuting HLA or CMV assignments 20 times. In a later analysis, co-occurring TCRs were grouped using DBSCAN, and TCRdist sequence similarity was added for clustering within HLA-allele-positive subsets. Co-occurrence clustering excluded repertoires with fewer than 30,000 or more than 120,000 public chains, plus five with anomalous nucleotide sharing. TCRdb re-hosts the immuneACCESS table, in-frame sequences only. Its copies lack some clones; in the studies checked, an unresolved V gene accounts for under half of them, and the cause for the rest is not known. V, J and clone size derive from that table, while D and trimming were established from the DNA sequence. For this sample there are some 150,000 clones; nearly 80% appear just once. The ten largest clones capture approximately 5.1% of the sample.

Regarding this clone: The antigen it recognizes is unknown. The input lacks base qualities; no much larger clone sits a single base away.

The source material was PBMCs. The receptor was derived from a male donor in good health and CMV-seronegative.

The CDR3 has the sequence CASSYSGGRSYEQYF. The DNA reads as follows: TGTGCCAGCAGTTATAGCGGGGGGAGATCCTACGAGCAGTACTTC. Recombination joined TRBV6-5 with TRBJ2-7; 10 junctional bases match TRBD2. The CDR3 measures 15 amino acids from cysteine to phenylalanine. Solely the CDR3 DNA is kept, with 45 bases framed from the first base. Sequences MNHEY (CDR1) and SVGAGI (CDR2) are obtained from the germline V gene. Trimming leaves V shorter by 3 bases and J shorter by 1 base, with the junction holding 3 bases beyond the gene matches.